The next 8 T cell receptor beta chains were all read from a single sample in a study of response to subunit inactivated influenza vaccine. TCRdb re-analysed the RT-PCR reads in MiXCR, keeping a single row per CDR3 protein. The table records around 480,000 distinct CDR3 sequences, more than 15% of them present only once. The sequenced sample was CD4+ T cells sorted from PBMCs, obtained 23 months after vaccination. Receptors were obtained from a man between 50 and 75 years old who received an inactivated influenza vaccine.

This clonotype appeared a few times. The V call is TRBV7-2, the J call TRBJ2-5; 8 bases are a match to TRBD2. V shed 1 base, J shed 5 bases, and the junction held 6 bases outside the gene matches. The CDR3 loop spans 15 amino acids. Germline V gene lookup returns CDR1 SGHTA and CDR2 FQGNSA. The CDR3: CASSLVGTRGETQYF. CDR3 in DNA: TGTGCCAGCAGCTTAGTTGGGACTAGGGGCGAGACCCAGTACTTC.

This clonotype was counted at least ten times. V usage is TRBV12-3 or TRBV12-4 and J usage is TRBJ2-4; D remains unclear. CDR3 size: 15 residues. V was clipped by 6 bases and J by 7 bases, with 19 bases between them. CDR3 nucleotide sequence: TGTGCCAGCAGATCGACGGGTATCGACTCCAACATTCAGTACTTC. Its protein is CASRSTGIDSNIQYF.

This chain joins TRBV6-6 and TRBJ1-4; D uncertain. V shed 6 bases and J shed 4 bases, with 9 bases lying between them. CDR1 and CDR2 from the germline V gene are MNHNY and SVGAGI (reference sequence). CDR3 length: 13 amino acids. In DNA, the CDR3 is TGTGCCAGCAGCCCAAACAGTAATGAAAAACTGTTTTTT. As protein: CASSPNSNEKLFF.

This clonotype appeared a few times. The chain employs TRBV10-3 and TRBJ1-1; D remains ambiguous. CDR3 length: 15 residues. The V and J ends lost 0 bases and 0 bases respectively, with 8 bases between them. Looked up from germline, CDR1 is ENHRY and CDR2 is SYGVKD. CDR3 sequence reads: CAISESANMNTEAFF. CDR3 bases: TGTGCCATCAGTGAGTCTGCTAACATGAACACTGAAGCTTTCTTT.

The CDR3 DNA reads TGCAGCGCCCAGACAGGGGCGAGGTCCACTGAAGCTTTCTTT. Amino acids: CSAQTGARSTEAFF. The chain links TRBV29-1 to TRBJ1-1; TRBD1 agrees at 8 bases. Germline trimming cut 7 bases from V and 4 bases from J; bases unmatched to any gene: 11. The germline V gene has CDR1 SQVTM and CDR2 ANQGSEA. The CDR3 runs 14 residues.

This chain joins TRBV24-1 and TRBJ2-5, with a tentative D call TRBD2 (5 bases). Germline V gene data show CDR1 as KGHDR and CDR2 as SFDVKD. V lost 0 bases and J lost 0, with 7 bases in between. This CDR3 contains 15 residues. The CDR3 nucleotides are TGTGCCACCAGTGATTTGGGGGAGAACCAAGAGACCCAGTACTTC. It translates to CATSDLGENQETQYF.

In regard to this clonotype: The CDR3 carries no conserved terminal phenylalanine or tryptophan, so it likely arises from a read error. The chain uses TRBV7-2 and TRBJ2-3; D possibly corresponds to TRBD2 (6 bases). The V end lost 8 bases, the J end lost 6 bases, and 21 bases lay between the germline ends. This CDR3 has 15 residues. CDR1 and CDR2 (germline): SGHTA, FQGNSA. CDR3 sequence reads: CASRPRAGSLDTQYS. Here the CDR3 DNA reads TGTGCCAGCCGACCTCGGGCGGGGTCCCTGGATACGCAGTATTCT.

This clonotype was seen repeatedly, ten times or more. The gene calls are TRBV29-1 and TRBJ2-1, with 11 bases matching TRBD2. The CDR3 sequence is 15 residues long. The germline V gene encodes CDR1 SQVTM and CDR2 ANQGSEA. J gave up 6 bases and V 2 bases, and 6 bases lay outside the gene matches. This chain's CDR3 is CSVERYSGRANEQFF. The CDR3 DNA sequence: TGCAGCGTTGAACGGTATAGCGGGAGGGCCAATGAGCAGTTCTTC.